This T cell receptor (beta chain) originates from a study of CD8+ T cells in alopecia areata. Study in general: Treated patients swallowed 5 to 10 mg of oral tofacitinib twice daily.

Treatment specified: oral pan-JAK inhibitor, 5-10 mg twice daily. Unmatched junction bases numbered 14, after V lost 5 bases and J lost 7 bases. Germline V CDR1 and CDR2: MNHEY, SMNVEV (reference sequence). This CDR3 has 15 amino acids. TCR sequencing used cDNA made by reverse transcription of extracted RNA. Produced via immunoSEQ multiplex PCR; TCRdb's table is partial and in-frame only. Among roughly 140,000 clones, approximately 80% were seen once, and the ten largest hold just under 25%. The input for sequencing was CD8+ T cells sorted from blood, taken at week 4, from a patient treated with tofacitinib. The origin of this receptor is a human donor with alopecia areata. The chain links TRBV27 to TRBJ2-7, with TRBD1 matching over 7 bases. The CDR3: CASSPLGTALGEQYF. The CDR3 nucleotides are TGTGCCAGCAGTCCCTTGGGGACAGCCTTGGGTGAGCAGTACTTC.